This TCR beta chain was found in a study of cytomegalovirus exposure and HLA in healthy donors. Data came from immunoSEQ multiplex PCR; TCRdb stores just in-frame clones and leaves some out. The data contain roughly 60,000 clones, just under 95% of them seen just once; the ten biggest clones take up over 2%. V lost 4 bases and J 3 bases, leaving 12 bases between the germline ends. This CDR3 comprises 14 residues. Germline values: CDR1 PRHDT, CDR2 FYEKMQ (reference sequence). The specimen sequenced was PBMCs. The chain recombines TRBV13 with TRBJ1-2, with D unresolved. This clonotype was obtained from a young man in good health and CMV-seronegative. The CDR3 here is CASSSRVMDYGYTF. CDR3 coding DNA: TGTGCCAGCAGCTCCCGGGTTATGGACTATGGCTACACCTTC.